This T cell receptor beta chain emerged from a study of neurological immune-mediated disorders. Study results and limitations: Multiple sclerosis patients had less TCR clonal expansion than even healthy controls, unlike HTLV-1-associated myelopathy.

V lost 2 bases and J lost 4, with 13 bases in between. The CDR3 runs to 15 residues. Germline V gives CDR1 MNHEY, CDR2 SVGEGT. Synthesis of cDNA used 5'RACE (with 10-nucleotide random UMIs). TCRdb reprocessed the 5' RACE reads via MiXCR and lists one record per CDR3 protein. The profile shows more than 30,000 distinct CDR3 sequences, roughly 15% of them singletons. Time point given: technical triplicate 2. This clonotype was seen many times. Its target is not known. This sequence originates from a female donor with HTLV-1-associated myelopathy (HAM/TSP). The chain is built from TRBV6-2 or TRBV6-3 and TRBJ2-3; the D is unclear. The sequenced material came from CD4+ T cells from blood. The CDR3 nucleotides are TGTGCCAGCAGTTACATGGGGATAGCTTCAGATACGCAGTATTTT. Protein sequence: CASSYMGIASDTQYF.